A selection of T cell receptor beta chains follows, all from one sample in a study of T-cell memory formation after mild COVID-19. TCRdb reprocessed the 5' RACE reads with MiXCR, giving one entry per CDR3 protein. The table includes a few hundred thousand distinct CDR3 sequences, about a fifth detected once. Sample: PBMCs or a T cell subset sorted from them (not recorded which). The receptor source for this set is an adult woman who had mild COVID-19 (a few samples of this study predate the infection). Cell type and time point are not known. CDR3s include the opening cysteine and the closing phenylalanine or tryptophan. The order of the fields is clone size, D gene, J gene, CDR3 length, V gene, CDR3 DNA, CDR3 protein. The D gene is left open where the match is weak. Only part of the rows carry a size: once, few, many, or a class if the clone is expanded.

clone_size: -
d_call: -
j_call: TRBJ1-3
cdr3_length: 15
v_call: TRBV9
cdr3_nt: TGTGCCAGCAGCGCAACCCAGGGTGGGGGAAACACCATATATTTT
cdr3_aa: CASSATQGGGNTIYF

clone_size: -
d_call: TRBD1
j_call: TRBJ2-3
cdr3_length: 15
v_call: TRBV6-2/TRBV6-3
cdr3_nt: TGTGCCAGCAGGACAGGGTGGAAGGGAACAGATACGCAGTATTTT
cdr3_aa: CASRTGWKGTDTQYF

clone_size: many
d_call: -
j_call: TRBJ2-7
cdr3_length: 14
v_call: TRBV7-6
cdr3_nt: TGTGCCAGCAGCTTAACGGACAGCTCCTACGAGCAGTACTTC
cdr3_aa: CASSLTDSSYEQYF

clone_size: many
d_call: -
j_call: TRBJ2-3
cdr3_length: 16
v_call: TRBV15
cdr3_nt: TGTGCCACCAGCAGAGATTTACGGGGGCTCGACAATACGCAGTATTTT
cdr3_aa: CATSRDLRGLDNTQYF

clone_size: many
d_call: -
j_call: TRBJ2-7
cdr3_length: 12
v_call: TRBV12-3/TRBV12-4
cdr3_nt: TGTGCCAGCAGTTTCCCGATGGGGGAGCAGTACTTC
cdr3_aa: CASSFPMGEQYF

clone_size: few
d_call: -
j_call: TRBJ2-7
cdr3_length: 15
v_call: TRBV24-1
cdr3_nt: TGTGCCACCATGGGGAGCGCAGCGAGCTCCTACGAGCAGTACTTC
cdr3_aa: CATMGSAASSYEQYF

clone_size: -
d_call: -
j_call: TRBJ2-7
cdr3_length: 13
v_call: TRBV7-2
cdr3_nt: TGTGCCAGCAGCCGGGACCCGGTTGAAGAGCAGTACTTC
cdr3_aa: CASSRDPVEEQYF

clone_size: -
d_call: -
j_call: TRBJ2-7
cdr3_length: 15
v_call: TRBV24-1
cdr3_nt: TGTGCCACCAGTGATTCCGCGGATGGGTCCTACGAGCAGTACTTC
cdr3_aa: CATSDSADGSYEQYF

clone_size: once
d_call: -
j_call: TRBJ2-5
cdr3_length: 15
v_call: TRBV12-3/TRBV12-4
cdr3_nt: TGTGCCAGCAGTTTAGCGGGGGGCTCCCGAGAGACCCAGTACTTC
cdr3_aa: CASSLAGGSRETQYF

clone_size: few
d_call: -
j_call: TRBJ1-1
cdr3_length: 12
v_call: TRBV5-1
cdr3_nt: TGCGCCAGCAGCCTTGAGGGGGGGAAAGCTTTCTTT
cdr3_aa: CASSLEGGKAFF

clone_size: -
d_call: TRBD2
j_call: TRBJ2-5
cdr3_length: 17
v_call: TRBV24-1
cdr3_nt: TGTGCCACCAGTGATTTGGGAACTAGCGGGTCACAAGAGACCCAGTACTTC
cdr3_aa: CATSDLGTSGSQETQYF

clone_size: few
d_call: -
j_call: TRBJ1-1
cdr3_length: 12
v_call: TRBV12-3/TRBV12-4
cdr3_nt: TGTGCCAGCAGTCGCCGGGACACTGAAGCTTTCTTT
cdr3_aa: CASSRRDTEAFF

clone_size: -
d_call: TRBD2
j_call: TRBJ2-7
cdr3_length: 16
v_call: TRBV27
cdr3_nt: TGTGCCAGCAGTTCCCCCCTGCGGGAGGGTGTCGACGAGCAGTACTTC
cdr3_aa: CASSSPLREGVDEQYF

clone_size: once
d_call: TRBD1
j_call: TRBJ1-1
cdr3_length: 15
v_call: TRBV5-1
cdr3_nt: TGCGCCAGCAGCCCGGACAGGGGGCGGGCATCTGAAGCTTTCTTT
cdr3_aa: CASSPDRGRASEAFF

clone_size: -
d_call: TRBD1
j_call: TRBJ2-1
cdr3_length: 15
v_call: TRBV25-1
cdr3_nt: TGTGCCAGCAGCGGACAGGGGATGGCTTACAATGAGCAGTTCTTC
cdr3_aa: CASSGQGMAYNEQFF

clone_size: few
d_call: TRBD1
j_call: TRBJ2-2
cdr3_length: 16
v_call: TRBV24-1
cdr3_nt: TGTGCCAGCGGCTTACCTGGGGCAGGGGGCTTTGGGGAGCTGTTTTTT
cdr3_aa: CASGLPGAGGFGELFF

clone_size: -
d_call: -
j_call: TRBJ1-4
cdr3_length: 17
v_call: TRBV4-1
cdr3_nt: TGCGCCAGCAGCCAAGATCTAACCGGGGGAACTAATGAAAAACTGTTTTTT
cdr3_aa: CASSQDLTGGTNEKLFF

clone_size: -
d_call: TRBD1
j_call: TRBJ1-2
cdr3_length: 14
v_call: TRBV24-1
cdr3_nt: TGTGCCACCAGTAGATCAGGGGGAGACTATGGCTACACCTTC
cdr3_aa: CATSRSGGDYGYTF

clone_size: -
d_call: TRBD2
j_call: TRBJ2-5
cdr3_length: 21
v_call: TRBV6-4
cdr3_nt: TGTGCCAGCAGTGACCCCCGCCGGACTAGCGGGAGGGGAGGGCTTCAAGAGACCCAGTACTTC
cdr3_aa: CASSDPRRTSGRGGLQETQYF

clone_size: -
d_call: TRBD1
j_call: TRBJ1-1
cdr3_length: 15
v_call: TRBV12-5
cdr3_nt: TGTGCTAGTGGCCTCGCTCGGACAGGACCTGTTGAAGCTTTCTTT
cdr3_aa: CASGLARTGPVEAFF

clone_size: -
d_call: TRBD1
j_call: TRBJ2-3
cdr3_length: 14
v_call: TRBV18
cdr3_nt: TGTGCCAGCTCACCAGCAGGGGGTCCAGATACGCAGTATTTT
cdr3_aa: CASSPAGGPDTQYF

clone_size: few
d_call: -
j_call: TRBJ2-1
cdr3_length: 16
v_call: TRBV24-1
cdr3_nt: TGTGCCACCAGTGACACCACAGGGACCCACTACAATGAGCAGTTCTTC
cdr3_aa: CATSDTTGTHYNEQFF

clone_size: -
d_call: -
j_call: TRBJ2-7
cdr3_length: 16
v_call: TRBV14
cdr3_nt: TGTGCCAGCAGCAAGACAGGCTCCGCGCCCACCTACGAGCAGTACTTC
cdr3_aa: CASSKTGSAPTYEQYF

clone_size: -
d_call: -
j_call: TRBJ1-5
cdr3_length: 13
v_call: TRBV19
cdr3_nt: TGTGCCAGTAGTATAGGGCCTTCAGAACCCCAGCATTTT
cdr3_aa: CASSIGPSEPQHF

clone_size: -
d_call: -
j_call: TRBJ1-2
cdr3_length: 17
v_call: TRBV7-8
cdr3_nt: TGTGCCAGCAGCTTAAGGCTTCCCTCAGGGAGGAACTATGGCTACACCTTC
cdr3_aa: CASSLRLPSGRNYGYTF

clone_size: many
d_call: TRBD1
j_call: TRBJ2-5
cdr3_length: 17
v_call: TRBV9
cdr3_nt: TGTGCCAGCAGCGCCTACTTATCGGACAGGGCGGCGGAGACCCAGTACTTC
cdr3_aa: CASSAYLSDRAAETQYF

clone_size: few
d_call: -
j_call: TRBJ2-2
cdr3_length: 16
v_call: TRBV24-1
cdr3_nt: TGTGCCACCAGTGACCTCCTAGCTGGAGACACCGGGGAGCTGTTTTTT
cdr3_aa: CATSDLLAGDTGELFF

clone_size: few
d_call: -
j_call: TRBJ2-1
cdr3_length: 12
v_call: TRBV5-4
cdr3_nt: TGTGACAGCACGGGTTACTACAATGAGCAGTTCTTC
cdr3_aa: CDSTGYYNEQFF

clone_size: -
d_call: TRBD1
j_call: TRBJ1-6
cdr3_length: 15
v_call: TRBV4-1
cdr3_nt: TGCGCCAGCAGCCAGATCGGGACAGTTAATTCACCCCTCCACTTT
cdr3_aa: CASSQIGTVNSPLHF

clone_size: -
d_call: -
j_call: TRBJ1-2
cdr3_length: 15
v_call: TRBV7-8
cdr3_nt: TGTGCCAGCAGCGACCCGGGCCGACCTAACTATGGCTACACCTTC
cdr3_aa: CASSDPGRPNYGYTF

clone_size: few
d_call: -
j_call: TRBJ1-2
cdr3_length: 13
v_call: TRBV5-5
cdr3_nt: TGTGCCAGCAGCGGGGGGGGTAACTATGGCTACACCTTC
cdr3_aa: CASSGGGNYGYTF

clone_size: few
d_call: -
j_call: TRBJ2-3
cdr3_length: 11
v_call: TRBV19
cdr3_nt: TGTGCCAGTAGTACCGTAGATACGCAGTATTTT
cdr3_aa: CASSTVDTQYF

clone_size: few
d_call: TRBD2
j_call: TRBJ2-5
cdr3_length: 14
v_call: TRBV3-1
cdr3_nt: TGTGCCAGCAGCCAGGCTGGGACTAGCGGAGCCCAGTACTTC
cdr3_aa: CASSQAGTSGAQYF

clone_size: few
d_call: -
j_call: TRBJ2-1
cdr3_length: 16
v_call: TRBV7-2
cdr3_nt: TGTGCCAGCAGCTTAGGGCTAGCGAGTTCCTACAATGAGCAGTTCTTC
cdr3_aa: CASSLGLASSYNEQFF

clone_size: -
d_call: TRBD1
j_call: TRBJ1-6
cdr3_length: 15
v_call: TRBV20-1
cdr3_nt: TGCAGTGCCAGAAAGGGGGACAGACCTAATTCACCCCTCCACTTT
cdr3_aa: CSARKGDRPNSPLHF

clone_size: -
d_call: -
j_call: TRBJ2-3
cdr3_length: 16
v_call: TRBV6-5
cdr3_nt: TGTGCCAGCAGTTACTCAAGGCGGGGAATCACAGATACGCAGTATTTT
cdr3_aa: CASSYSRRGITDTQYF

clone_size: few
d_call: -
j_call: TRBJ2-7
cdr3_length: 13
v_call: TRBV7-9
cdr3_nt: TGTGCCAGCAGCACGAGCGGAAACTACGAGCAGTACTTC
cdr3_aa: CASSTSGNYEQYF

clone_size: -
d_call: -
j_call: TRBJ2-7
cdr3_length: 11
v_call: TRBV12-3/TRBV12-4
cdr3_nt: TGTGCCAGCAGTTTGGGGAACCGGCAGTACTTC
cdr3_aa: CASSLGNRQYF

clone_size: many
d_call: TRBD1
j_call: TRBJ2-1
cdr3_length: 17
v_call: TRBV12-3/TRBV12-4
cdr3_nt: TGTGCCAGCAGTTTTGGATCCAGGGACAGGAGATACAATGAGCAGTTCTTC
cdr3_aa: CASSFGSRDRRYNEQFF

clone_size: -
d_call: -
j_call: TRBJ2-5
cdr3_length: 15
v_call: TRBV5-1
cdr3_nt: TGCGCCAGCAGCTTGGAGTCGGGGGTTGGAGAGACCCAGTACTTC
cdr3_aa: CASSLESGVGETQYF

clone_size: few
d_call: TRBD1
j_call: TRBJ2-1
cdr3_length: 16
v_call: TRBV4-1
cdr3_nt: TGCGCCAGCAGCCAAGACCGGACAGGGGGGGGCAATGAGCAGTTCTTC
cdr3_aa: CASSQDRTGGGNEQFF

clone_size: -
d_call: -
j_call: TRBJ1-5
cdr3_length: 15
v_call: TRBV12-3/TRBV12-4
cdr3_nt: TGTGCCAGCAGACCCGGGGCGCTAAGCAATCAGCCCCAGCATTTT
cdr3_aa: CASRPGALSNQPQHF

clone_size: few
d_call: TRBD2
j_call: TRBJ2-1
cdr3_length: 19
v_call: TRBV20-1
cdr3_nt: TGCAGTGCTAGAGATTTTGGCGGGAGGGCCAGTAGGTCCTACAATGAGCAGTTCTTC
cdr3_aa: CSARDFGGRASRSYNEQFF

clone_size: few
d_call: -
j_call: TRBJ1-4
cdr3_length: 13
v_call: TRBV28
cdr3_nt: TGTGCCACCCTAGGGGAGTTGAACGAAAAACTGTTTTTT
cdr3_aa: CATLGELNEKLFF

clone_size: -
d_call: -
j_call: TRBJ2-2
cdr3_length: 15
v_call: TRBV6-5
cdr3_nt: TGTGCCAGCAGTTTTCAGGGGACGAACACCGGGGAGCTGTTTTTT
cdr3_aa: CASSFQGTNTGELFF